Described below is a single T cell receptor beta chain sequence and its context. What it binds is unknown. This entry belongs to a study of T cells expressing NK-cell markers. General study results and limits: Specificity for HCMV among expanded NKG2C+ T cell clones was not established.

CDR3 length: 14 residues. The V gene's germline CDR1 is SEHNR and CDR2 FQNEAQ (reference sequence). One entry per CDR3 protein, without DNA, is what TCRdb gives after re-calling the 5' RACE reads. The ten most abundant clones cover about 5.2% of a sample with some 340,000 distinct CDR3 sequences. This TCR was recovered from a man aged 18-75 years in good health. This rearrangement joins TRBV7-9 to TRBJ2-7; TCRdb selects TRBD1, and the lack of DNA leaves this call unchecked. The sample taken for sequencing was blood T cells: a sorted CD56 or NKG2C T cell subset, CD4+ or CD8+ T cells, or bulk PBMC T cells (not recorded which). Here the CDR3 reads CASSLVGDRVEQYF.